This entry features one TCR beta chain sequence. Its specificity is not known. V was pared by 2 bases and J by 3 bases, with 8 bases between. The CDR3 is 14 residues long. Germline-derived CDR1 and CDR2 are WSHSY and SAAADI. Only in-frame clones appear in the TCRdb table, and some are missing; sequencing was by immunoSEQ multiplex PCR. The sample consists of roughly 50,000 clones, around 90% of them appearing once. These data originate in a study of OX40 agonist ivuxolimab in advanced cancers. Regarding the study as a whole: Among the nonresponders, some also had low normalized T-cell clonal expansion.

This TCR was recovered from an adult with an advanced solid tumor such as melanoma, head and neck, liver or kidney cancer. The starting material was CD4+ or CD8+ T cells sorted from blood, obtained in a trial of the OX40 agonist ivuxolimab. This sequence joins TRBV10-2 and TRBJ1-5; D perhaps matches TRBD1 (5 bases). CDR3 coding DNA: TGCGCCAGCAGTGAGGGGGGAGTCAATCAGCCCCAGCATTTT. Encoded protein: CASSEGGVNQPQHF.